Reported below is one TCR beta chain. This sample is part of a study of cytomegalovirus exposure and HLA in healthy donors. Use of 60 Vbeta and 13 Jbeta primers characterized the PCR. The assay was immunoSEQ multiplex PCR, and TCRdb's table has in-frame clones only and misses some. The sample holds around 200,000 clones, roughly 84% seen once. Germline V gene data show CDR1 as SNHLY and CDR2 as FYNNEI. Trimming took 1 base from V and 2 from J, leaving 6 bases between them. CDR3 size: 14 residues. This clonotype was obtained from a girl under 10 years old in good health and CMV-seropositive. V and J are TRBV2 and TRBJ1-3, with D unclear. The sample comprised PBMCs. The CDR3 sequence: CASSEEAAGNTIYF. The CDR3, as DNA: TGTGCCAGCAGTGAAGAGGCGGCTGGAAACACCATATATTTT.